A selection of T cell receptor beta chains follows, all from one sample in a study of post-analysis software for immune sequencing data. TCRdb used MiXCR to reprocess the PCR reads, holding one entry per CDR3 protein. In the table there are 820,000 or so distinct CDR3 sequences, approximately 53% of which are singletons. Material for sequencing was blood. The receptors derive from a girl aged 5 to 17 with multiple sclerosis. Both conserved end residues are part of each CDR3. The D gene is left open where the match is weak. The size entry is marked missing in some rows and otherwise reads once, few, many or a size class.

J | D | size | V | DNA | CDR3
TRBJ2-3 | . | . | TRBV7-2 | TGTGCCAGCAGTCAACAGCGTGATACGCAGTATTTT | CASSQQRDTQYF
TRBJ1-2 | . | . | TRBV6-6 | TGTGCCAGCACGGTAGGGACATACAACTATGGCTACACCTTC | CASTVGTYNYGYTF
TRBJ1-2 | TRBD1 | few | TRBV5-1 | TGCGCCAGCAGCTCCCGGACAGGAAGCCCCTATGGCTACACCTTC | CASSSRTGSPYGYTF
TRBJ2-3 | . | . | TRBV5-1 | TGCGCCAGCACCCTAGGACCCGGCACAGATACGCAGTATTTT | CASTLGPGTDTQYF
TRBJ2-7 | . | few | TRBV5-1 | TGCGCCAGCAGCTTGGCCATGGACGGACCCTACGAGCAGTACTTC | CASSLAMDGPYEQYF
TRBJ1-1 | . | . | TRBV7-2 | TGTGCCAGCAGCTTATCGGGGGACCTTGCTTTCTTT | CASSLSGDLAFF
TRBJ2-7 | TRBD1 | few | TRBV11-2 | TGTGCCAGCAGCTTTCTCAGGGGGTTTTCCTACGAGCAGTACTTC | CASSFLRGFSYEQYF
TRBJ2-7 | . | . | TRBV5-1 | TGCGCCAGCAGCCCAGGCCTGCGGGACCCATCGTACGAGCAGTACTTC | CASSPGLRDPSYEQYF
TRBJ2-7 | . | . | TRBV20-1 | TGCAGTGCTAGAGTGGGACCTCAATACTCCTACGAGCAGTACTTC | CSARVGPQYSYEQYF
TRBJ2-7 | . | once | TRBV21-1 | TGTGCCAGCAGCAAAAGACTAGCGGGAGAACAGAAGGTCTACGAGCAGTACTTC | CASSKRLAGEQKVYEQYF
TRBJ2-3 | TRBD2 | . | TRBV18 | TGTGCCAGCTCACCACCGCCTAGCGGAGACACTTATACGCAGTATTTT | CASSPPPSGDTYTQYF
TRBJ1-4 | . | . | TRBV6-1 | TGTGCCAGCGGATCGGGACAAAATGAAAAACTGTTTTTT | CASGSGQNEKLFF
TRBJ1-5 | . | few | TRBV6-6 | TGTGCCAGCGGTAATCAGCCCCAGCATTTT | CASGNQPQHF
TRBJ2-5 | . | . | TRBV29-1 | TGCAGCGCCGTGACTAATTGGGGAGAGACCCAGTACTTC | CSAVTNWGETQYF
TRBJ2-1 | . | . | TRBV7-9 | TGTGCCAGCAGCCTAGGGGGGAGATACCACAATGAGCAGTTCTTC | CASSLGGRYHNEQFF
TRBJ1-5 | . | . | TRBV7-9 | TGTGCCAGCAGCTTTGGGCCGGGGGCGAAGGGCAATCAGCCCCAGCATTTT | CASSFGPGAKGNQPQHF
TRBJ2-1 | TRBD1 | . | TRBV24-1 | TGTGCCACCAGTGATCGGACAGGGGTTTACAATGAGCAGTTCTTC | CATSDRTGVYNEQFF
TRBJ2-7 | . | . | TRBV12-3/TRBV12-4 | TGTGCCAGCAGTTCTTGGGGGACGGAATACGAGCAGTACTTC | CASSSWGTEYEQYF
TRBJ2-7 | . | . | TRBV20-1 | TGCAGTGCTAGAGATCGGTCGGGCGGGCGTCGCGAGCAGTACTTC | CSARDRSGGRREQYF
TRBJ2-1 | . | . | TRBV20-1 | TGCAGTGCACCGTGGGGTGGCGGGCCTTCCTACAATGAGCAGTTCTTC | CSAPWGGGPSYNEQFF
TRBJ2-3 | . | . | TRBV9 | TGTGCCAGCAGCTCGCACAGGGCCTCCACAGATACGCAGTATTTT | CASSSHRASTDTQYF
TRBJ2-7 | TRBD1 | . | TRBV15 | TGTGCCACCAGCCCCCGGGACAGGGGACTCGAGCAGTACTTC | CATSPRDRGLEQYF
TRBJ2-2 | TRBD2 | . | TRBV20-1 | TGCAGTGCCGGGACTAGCGGGAGGGTCGGGGCAAACACCGGGGAGCTGTTTTTT | CSAGTSGRVGANTGELFF